This T cell receptor (beta chain) was retrieved from a study of spatial heterogeneity in lung cancer (dated by TCRdb to the late 2010s). About the investigation overall: The donors were more than 60 patients from the lung TRACERx cohort who had early-stage, untreated non-small cell lung cancer. Follow-up PBMC samples were sequenced whenever the samples were available, and the median time to follow-up was about 2 years after resection. Beta-chain transcripts were consistently detected in greater numbers than alpha-chain transcripts, which likely reflects a higher abundance of beta-chain transcripts. In the raw uncorrected reads, each unique combination of TCR and UMI appeared more than ten times on average. The study quantitatively compared TCR alpha and beta repertoires across multiple tumor regions, matched nontumor lung and blood in non-small cell lung cancer. Nonsynonymous mutation counts, determined by whole-exome sequencing of tumor tissue, were related to TCR repertoire features. At surgery, hundreds of tumor regions, 61 to 75 matched nontumor lung samples and a few dozen PBMC samples were TCR-sequenced for both alpha and beta chains. Broad study findings and their caveats: Confirming at a functional level the hypothesis that regional TCRs recognize regional mutations was considered to require additional single-cell paired TCR alpha and beta sequencing. Ubiquitous expanded tumor TCRs were detected in blood more often at tumor resection than at routine follow-up. Comparisons of baseline and follow-up blood repertoires included only around 13 patients.

The method behind the library was 5' RACE. The sequencer was a NextSeq 500. The TCR library protocol attached a unique molecular identifier to each TCR cDNA molecule to allow correction of PCR and sequencing errors. For the original study's pipeline: TCR identification, UMI-based error correction and CDR3 extraction were all carried out with Decombinator tools. TCRs above a frequency of 2 per 1,000, corresponding to the top 1% of the tumor frequency distribution, were defined as expanded. Renyi diversity was calculated using the R vegan package after each repertoire was subsampled 100 times to 5,000 TCRs. CDR3 similarity networks were built from amino acid triplet string-kernel similarity, with CDR3s being connected when pairwise similarity was above 0.82. TCRdb itself trimmed the public reads at Q25 with fastp, ran MiXCR and retained productive beta chains. Merged by CDR3 protein, the rows form single entries marked with the most common genes and DNA. It is TCRdb's table, rather than the study itself, that gives the V and J calls and clone size. This sample lists around 25,000 distinct CDR3 sequences; 9.7% were detected once. The ten largest make up roughly 22% of the sample.

This clonotype came up many times. What this receptor recognizes is not known. No base quality values were provided; no much bigger clone lies one nucleotide off. The CDR3 contains 16 residues, cysteine and phenylalanine counted. Just CDR3 DNA is preserved here, 48 bases in frame from base 1. As encoded in the germline V gene (reference sequence), CDR1 is SEHNR while CDR2 is FQNEAQ. V is cut back by 5 bases and J by 2 bases, with 9 bases in the junction unmatched. The time point label for this specimen denotes: blood at routine non-recurrence follow-up after resection. For TCR sequencing, whole RNA was extracted from tumor and nontumor lung tissue, or from cryopreserved PBMC samples, and no cell sorting was done. Only patients with enough RNA available from two or more tumor regions were chosen for TCR sequencing.

The sequencing used PBMCs, collected at follow-up. The V gene is TRBV7-9 and the J gene is TRBJ2-3, with 8 middle bases fitting TRBD1. The source is a male donor with early-stage non-small cell lung cancer. CDR3 region: CASSPRQGPYTDTQYF. The nucleotide sequence is given as TGTGCCAGCAGCCCTCGACAGGGGCCCTACACAGATACGCAGTATTTT.